Listed here are 13 T cell receptor beta chains from one sample, sequenced in a study of response to subunit inactivated influenza vaccine (dated by TCRdb to 2017 to 2018). The library was built by means of RT-PCR. The sequencer was an Illumina HiSeq 2500. Using fastp at Q25 and MiXCR, TCRdb reprocessed the public reads and kept productive beta chains. Every CDR3 protein is listed once, alongside the most common genes and DNA of its rows. The sample profile shows about 170,000 distinct CDR3 sequences; around 12% of them were found once. Approximately 32% of the sample goes to the ten largest clones. The same specimen was also included in a second study, on T cells expressing NK-cell markers. The second paper further reports: The TCR beta cDNA libraries were made using 5'RACE template switching, a step that added both a universal primer site and unique molecular identifiers.

The source was CD8+ T cells sorted from PBMCs, collected 12 days after vaccination. The receptors derive from a man aged 45-65 years who received an inactivated influenza vaccine. Donor details come from another sample of the same person, matched by shared clones.

This chain joins TRBV15 and TRBJ2-1; possible D gene TRBD2, 6 bases. In germline, CDR1 is LNHNV, CDR2 YYDKDF (reference sequence). The CDR3 is 15 residues long. Trimming shortened V by 4 bases and J by 12 bases, and 22 bases separated the two germline ends. The CDR3 DNA is TGTGCCACCAGCAAAGGGACTTCCGTCGTTCCCGGGCAGTTCTTC. It codes for CATSKGTSVVPGQFF.

This clonotype appeared many times. This chain links TRBV28 with TRBJ1-5; D is unresolved. The CDR3 extends over 14 amino acids. The V and J ends lost 10 bases and 1 base respectively, with 14 bases between them. From germline, CDR1 is MDHEN and CDR2 SYDVKM. CDR3: CATKDAASNQPQHF. For the CDR3, the DNA is TGTGCCACCAAAGACGCGGCGAGCAATCAGCCCCAGCATTTT.

CDR3 sequence: CASSPPGVKGYTF. CDR3 coding DNA: TGTGCCAGCAGTCCCCCGGGAGTGAAGGGCTACACCTTC. The J gene is TRBJ1-2, the V gene TRBV12-3 or TRBV12-4; D gene uncertain. V gave up 5 bases and J gave up 8 bases, with 15 bases separating them. CDR3 length equals 13 residues.

The rearrangement uses TRBV13 and TRBJ2-5; a possible D gene is TRBD1 (5 bases). This CDR3 is built from 15 residues. Between the trimmed V and J ends, which lost 2 bases and 4 bases, there was a span of 14 bases. The germline gives CDR1 PRHDT, CDR2 FYEKMQ (reference sequence). The CDR3 is CASSLTPTARETQYF. The CDR3 nucleotides read TGTGCCAGCAGCTTAACCCCGACAGCAAGAGAGACCCAGTACTTC.

The J gene is TRBJ2-1, the V gene TRBV20-1; 7 bases match TRBD2. Germline CDR1 and CDR2: DFQATT and SNEGSKA (reference sequence). Trimming removed 2 bases from V and 6 bases from J; junction bases left unmatched: 10. The CDR3 covers 15 residues. As DNA, the CDR3 is TGCAGTGCTAGACCGCTATTGGGGGGGTCCAATGAGCAGTTCTTC. This sequence encodes CSARPLLGGSNEQFF.

This chain uses TRBV4-2 with TRBJ2-1, with D perhaps TRBD2 (6 bases). The germline V gene encodes CDR1 LGHNA and CDR2 YNFKEQ. The CDR3 length is 17 residues. The ends were cut back, 0 bases at V and 2 bases at J, with 14 bases in the middle. The CDR3 here is CASSQDRSLAPYNEQFF. The CDR3 nucleotides read TGTGCCAGCAGCCAAGATCGAAGTCTAGCGCCCTACAATGAGCAGTTCTTC.

This chain uses TRBV9 with TRBJ2-4; 7 bases map to TRBD1. Looked up from germline, CDR1 is SGDLS and CDR2 is YYNGEE. V lost 0 bases and J lost 8; bases outside the gene matches: 8. The CDR3 covers 15 residues. CDR3 nucleotide sequence: TGTGCCAGCAGCGTAGGAAGGGGGCCCTTTGACATTCAGTACTTC. Its translation is CASSVGRGPFDIQYF.

The rearrangement uses TRBV29-1 and TRBJ2-2; 7 positions match TRBD1. The V gene end was trimmed by 0 bases and the J gene end by 4 bases; junction bases not matched to a gene: 11. This CDR3 contains 17 residues. From germline, CDR1 is SQVTM and CDR2 ANQGSEA. CDR3 nucleotides: TGCAGCGTTGAAGATTGGGCGACAGGGTCGGGCACCGGGGAGCTGTTTTTT. This encodes CSVEDWATGSGTGELFF.

The chain is built from TRBV12-3 or TRBV12-4 and TRBJ1-4; 8 nucleotides match TRBD1. CDR3 length equals 15 residues. Trimming at V came to 7 bases and at J to 3 bases, leaving 7 bases not matched to a gene. Written as DNA, the CDR3 is TGTGCCAGCAATACCCAGGGGGCGGCTAATGAAAAACTGTTTTTT. It translates to CASNTQGAANEKLFF.

This clonotype was counted a few times. The chain joins TRBV6-1 to TRBJ1-6; TRBD1 agrees at 8 bases. Germline CDR1 reads MNHNS; CDR2 reads SASEGT. CDR3 length: 16 amino acids. The J segment lost 2 bases and the V segment lost 2 bases, leaving 2 bases of the junction unmatched. The CDR3 spells CASSERDRTYNSPLHF. The DNA of the CDR3 is TGTGCCAGCAGTGAAAGGGACAGGACCTATAATTCACCCCTCCACTTT.

The chain carries TRBV11-2 and TRBJ2-2; 7 nucleotides match TRBD1. V was clipped by 3 bases and J by 4 bases; unmatched bases: 14. The V gene's germline CDR1 is SGHAT and CDR2 FQNNGV. The CDR3 is 18 amino acids. Here the CDR3 DNA reads TGTGCCAGCAGCTTTACGATTTCGACAGGGCAGGTCACCGGGGAGCTGTTTTTT. Protein sequence: CASSFTISTGQVTGELFF.

This clonotype was seen repeatedly, ten times or more. V usage is TRBV5-1 and J usage is TRBJ2-1; D gene uncertain. Germline V lookup: CDR1 SGHRS, CDR2 YFSETQ. Trimming removed 0 bases from V and 6 bases from J, with 19 bases in between. The CDR3 runs to 17 residues. Written as DNA, the CDR3 is TGCGCCAGCAGCTTGGAAGCGCCCGGACGCGGACCCAATGAGCAGTTCTTC. It yields the protein CASSLEAPGRGPNEQFF.

This clonotype was counted between two and nine times. J is TRBJ1-2 and V is TRBV12-3 or TRBV12-4; D is uncertain. Trimming removed 7 bases at V and 4 bases at J, with 16 bases between. There are 14 residues in the CDR3. CDR3 bases: TGTGCCAGCACGCCGCTGCTGCCCACCTATGGCTACACCTTC. It encodes CASTPLLPTYGYTF.